What follows are 7 T cell receptor beta chains derived from one specimen sequenced in a study of beta chain features in type 1 diabetes. Of the isolated RNA, all was reverse transcribed, and so the sequenced material was expressed TCRB transcripts. Generated by immunoSEQ multiplex PCR, the TCRdb table keeps only in-frame clones and is missing some. The sample lists over 350,000 clones; around 15% were seen once. The source material was naive CD4+ T cells from blood. The receptors come from a woman under 30 in good health.

This clone was seen only a few times. The rearrangement uses TRBV12-5 and TRBJ2-5; 13 nucleotides agree with TRBD2. Trimming at V came to 6 bases and at J to 2 bases, leaving 6 bases not matched to a gene. Germline CDR1 and CDR2: LGHNT and FRNRAP. The CDR3 is made up of 16 amino acids. In nucleotides, the CDR3 is TGTGCTAGTGGACCGAGGACTAGCGGGAGACAAGAGACCCAGTACTTC. Encoded protein: CASGPRTSGRQETQYF.

Only a few counts were recorded for this clone. One end of the junction is discordant with germline, which a read error may explain. The chain combines TRBV18 with TRBJ2-5; 7 positions agree with TRBD1. The CDR3 consists of 15 residues. Germline V lookup: CDR1 KGHSH, CDR2 LQKENI. CDR3 nucleotides: TGTGCCAGCTCCCCACAGGGGTTCAACCAAGAGACCCAGTACTTC. It specifies CASSPQGFNQETQYF. Full variable domain (rest looked up from reference TRBV18 and TRBJ2-5): NAGVMQNPRHLVRRRGQEARLRCSPMKGHSHVYWYRQLPEEGLKFMVYLQKENIIDESGMPKERFSAEFPKEGPSILRIQQVVRGDSAAYFCASSPQGFNQETQYFGPGTRLLVL.

This clone was counted between two and nine times. CDR3 loop: CASRGTPQGNQPQHF. The DNA for the CDR3 is TGTGCCAGCAGAGGGACCCCGCAGGGGAATCAGCCCCAGCATTTT. The chain is built from TRBV19 and TRBJ1-5; D is perhaps TRBD1 (6 bases). The CDR3 spans 15 residues. V lost 9 bases to trimming and J lost 4 bases, with 19 bases between them. From germline, CDR1 is LNHDA and CDR2 SQIVND (reference sequence).

The CDR3 sequence is CATSRSSLGSEKLFF. The DNA of the CDR3 is TGTGCCACCAGCAGGTCAAGTTTGGGCAGTGAAAAACTGTTTTTT. This rearrangement joins TRBV15 to TRBJ1-4; D gene ambiguous. The CDR3 is made up of 15 amino acids. Deletions cut 3 bases from V and 7 bases from J, with 15 bases between. From germline, CDR1 is LNHNV and CDR2 YYDKDF (reference sequence).

The CDR3 DNA sequence: TGTGCCATCAGTGAGCCTGGACAGGGGGCTCCGGGCTATGGCTACACCTTC. This gives the protein CAISEPGQGAPGYGYTF. This sequence joins TRBV10-3 and TRBJ1-2; 11 bases map to TRBD1. The CDR3 totals 17 residues. In germline, CDR1 is ENHRY, CDR2 SYGVKD. With 2 bases clipped from V and 4 bases from J, the junction kept 9 bases outside the gene matches.

This clone was seen only a few times. This chain connects TRBV7-9 to TRBJ2-3; TRBD1 agrees at 7 bases. Germline CDR1 is SEHNR and CDR2 is FQNEAQ (reference sequence). The CDR3 length is 14 residues. Unmatched junction bases numbered 8, after V lost 5 bases and J lost 6 bases. CDR3 protein: CASSPPPRGDTQYF. CDR3 in DNA: TGTGCCAGCAGCCCCCCTCCCAGGGGGGATACGCAGTATTTT.

This clone was seen more than once but under ten times. CDR3 protein: CASSFTGYRSYEQYF. The CDR3 nucleotides read TGTGCCAGCAGCTTCACAGGGTATCGGTCCTACGAGCAGTACTTC. The chain carries TRBV7-9 and TRBJ2-7; D possibly corresponds to TRBD1 (6 bases). The germline V gene encodes CDR1 SEHNR and CDR2 FQNEAQ (reference sequence). V lost 3 bases and J lost 1, with 13 bases in between. This CDR3 has 15 amino acids.